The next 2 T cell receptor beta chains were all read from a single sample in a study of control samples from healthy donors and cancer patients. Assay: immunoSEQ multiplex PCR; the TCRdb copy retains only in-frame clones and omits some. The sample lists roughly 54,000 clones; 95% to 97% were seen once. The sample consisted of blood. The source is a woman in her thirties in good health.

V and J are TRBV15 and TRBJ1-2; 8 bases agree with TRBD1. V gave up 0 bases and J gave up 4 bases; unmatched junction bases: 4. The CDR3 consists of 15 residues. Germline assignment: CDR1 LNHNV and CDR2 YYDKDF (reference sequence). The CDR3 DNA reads TGTGCCACCAGCAGAGACACAGGGGGAAGCTATGGCTACACCTTC. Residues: CATSRDTGGSYGYTF.

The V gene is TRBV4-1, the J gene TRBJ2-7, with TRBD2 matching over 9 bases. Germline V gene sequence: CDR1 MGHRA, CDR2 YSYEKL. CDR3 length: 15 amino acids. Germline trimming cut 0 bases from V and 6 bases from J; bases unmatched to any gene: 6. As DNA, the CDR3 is TGCGCCAGCAGCCAAGAGCTGCGGGAGGGTCCCGAGCAGTACTTC. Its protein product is CASSQELREGPEQYF.